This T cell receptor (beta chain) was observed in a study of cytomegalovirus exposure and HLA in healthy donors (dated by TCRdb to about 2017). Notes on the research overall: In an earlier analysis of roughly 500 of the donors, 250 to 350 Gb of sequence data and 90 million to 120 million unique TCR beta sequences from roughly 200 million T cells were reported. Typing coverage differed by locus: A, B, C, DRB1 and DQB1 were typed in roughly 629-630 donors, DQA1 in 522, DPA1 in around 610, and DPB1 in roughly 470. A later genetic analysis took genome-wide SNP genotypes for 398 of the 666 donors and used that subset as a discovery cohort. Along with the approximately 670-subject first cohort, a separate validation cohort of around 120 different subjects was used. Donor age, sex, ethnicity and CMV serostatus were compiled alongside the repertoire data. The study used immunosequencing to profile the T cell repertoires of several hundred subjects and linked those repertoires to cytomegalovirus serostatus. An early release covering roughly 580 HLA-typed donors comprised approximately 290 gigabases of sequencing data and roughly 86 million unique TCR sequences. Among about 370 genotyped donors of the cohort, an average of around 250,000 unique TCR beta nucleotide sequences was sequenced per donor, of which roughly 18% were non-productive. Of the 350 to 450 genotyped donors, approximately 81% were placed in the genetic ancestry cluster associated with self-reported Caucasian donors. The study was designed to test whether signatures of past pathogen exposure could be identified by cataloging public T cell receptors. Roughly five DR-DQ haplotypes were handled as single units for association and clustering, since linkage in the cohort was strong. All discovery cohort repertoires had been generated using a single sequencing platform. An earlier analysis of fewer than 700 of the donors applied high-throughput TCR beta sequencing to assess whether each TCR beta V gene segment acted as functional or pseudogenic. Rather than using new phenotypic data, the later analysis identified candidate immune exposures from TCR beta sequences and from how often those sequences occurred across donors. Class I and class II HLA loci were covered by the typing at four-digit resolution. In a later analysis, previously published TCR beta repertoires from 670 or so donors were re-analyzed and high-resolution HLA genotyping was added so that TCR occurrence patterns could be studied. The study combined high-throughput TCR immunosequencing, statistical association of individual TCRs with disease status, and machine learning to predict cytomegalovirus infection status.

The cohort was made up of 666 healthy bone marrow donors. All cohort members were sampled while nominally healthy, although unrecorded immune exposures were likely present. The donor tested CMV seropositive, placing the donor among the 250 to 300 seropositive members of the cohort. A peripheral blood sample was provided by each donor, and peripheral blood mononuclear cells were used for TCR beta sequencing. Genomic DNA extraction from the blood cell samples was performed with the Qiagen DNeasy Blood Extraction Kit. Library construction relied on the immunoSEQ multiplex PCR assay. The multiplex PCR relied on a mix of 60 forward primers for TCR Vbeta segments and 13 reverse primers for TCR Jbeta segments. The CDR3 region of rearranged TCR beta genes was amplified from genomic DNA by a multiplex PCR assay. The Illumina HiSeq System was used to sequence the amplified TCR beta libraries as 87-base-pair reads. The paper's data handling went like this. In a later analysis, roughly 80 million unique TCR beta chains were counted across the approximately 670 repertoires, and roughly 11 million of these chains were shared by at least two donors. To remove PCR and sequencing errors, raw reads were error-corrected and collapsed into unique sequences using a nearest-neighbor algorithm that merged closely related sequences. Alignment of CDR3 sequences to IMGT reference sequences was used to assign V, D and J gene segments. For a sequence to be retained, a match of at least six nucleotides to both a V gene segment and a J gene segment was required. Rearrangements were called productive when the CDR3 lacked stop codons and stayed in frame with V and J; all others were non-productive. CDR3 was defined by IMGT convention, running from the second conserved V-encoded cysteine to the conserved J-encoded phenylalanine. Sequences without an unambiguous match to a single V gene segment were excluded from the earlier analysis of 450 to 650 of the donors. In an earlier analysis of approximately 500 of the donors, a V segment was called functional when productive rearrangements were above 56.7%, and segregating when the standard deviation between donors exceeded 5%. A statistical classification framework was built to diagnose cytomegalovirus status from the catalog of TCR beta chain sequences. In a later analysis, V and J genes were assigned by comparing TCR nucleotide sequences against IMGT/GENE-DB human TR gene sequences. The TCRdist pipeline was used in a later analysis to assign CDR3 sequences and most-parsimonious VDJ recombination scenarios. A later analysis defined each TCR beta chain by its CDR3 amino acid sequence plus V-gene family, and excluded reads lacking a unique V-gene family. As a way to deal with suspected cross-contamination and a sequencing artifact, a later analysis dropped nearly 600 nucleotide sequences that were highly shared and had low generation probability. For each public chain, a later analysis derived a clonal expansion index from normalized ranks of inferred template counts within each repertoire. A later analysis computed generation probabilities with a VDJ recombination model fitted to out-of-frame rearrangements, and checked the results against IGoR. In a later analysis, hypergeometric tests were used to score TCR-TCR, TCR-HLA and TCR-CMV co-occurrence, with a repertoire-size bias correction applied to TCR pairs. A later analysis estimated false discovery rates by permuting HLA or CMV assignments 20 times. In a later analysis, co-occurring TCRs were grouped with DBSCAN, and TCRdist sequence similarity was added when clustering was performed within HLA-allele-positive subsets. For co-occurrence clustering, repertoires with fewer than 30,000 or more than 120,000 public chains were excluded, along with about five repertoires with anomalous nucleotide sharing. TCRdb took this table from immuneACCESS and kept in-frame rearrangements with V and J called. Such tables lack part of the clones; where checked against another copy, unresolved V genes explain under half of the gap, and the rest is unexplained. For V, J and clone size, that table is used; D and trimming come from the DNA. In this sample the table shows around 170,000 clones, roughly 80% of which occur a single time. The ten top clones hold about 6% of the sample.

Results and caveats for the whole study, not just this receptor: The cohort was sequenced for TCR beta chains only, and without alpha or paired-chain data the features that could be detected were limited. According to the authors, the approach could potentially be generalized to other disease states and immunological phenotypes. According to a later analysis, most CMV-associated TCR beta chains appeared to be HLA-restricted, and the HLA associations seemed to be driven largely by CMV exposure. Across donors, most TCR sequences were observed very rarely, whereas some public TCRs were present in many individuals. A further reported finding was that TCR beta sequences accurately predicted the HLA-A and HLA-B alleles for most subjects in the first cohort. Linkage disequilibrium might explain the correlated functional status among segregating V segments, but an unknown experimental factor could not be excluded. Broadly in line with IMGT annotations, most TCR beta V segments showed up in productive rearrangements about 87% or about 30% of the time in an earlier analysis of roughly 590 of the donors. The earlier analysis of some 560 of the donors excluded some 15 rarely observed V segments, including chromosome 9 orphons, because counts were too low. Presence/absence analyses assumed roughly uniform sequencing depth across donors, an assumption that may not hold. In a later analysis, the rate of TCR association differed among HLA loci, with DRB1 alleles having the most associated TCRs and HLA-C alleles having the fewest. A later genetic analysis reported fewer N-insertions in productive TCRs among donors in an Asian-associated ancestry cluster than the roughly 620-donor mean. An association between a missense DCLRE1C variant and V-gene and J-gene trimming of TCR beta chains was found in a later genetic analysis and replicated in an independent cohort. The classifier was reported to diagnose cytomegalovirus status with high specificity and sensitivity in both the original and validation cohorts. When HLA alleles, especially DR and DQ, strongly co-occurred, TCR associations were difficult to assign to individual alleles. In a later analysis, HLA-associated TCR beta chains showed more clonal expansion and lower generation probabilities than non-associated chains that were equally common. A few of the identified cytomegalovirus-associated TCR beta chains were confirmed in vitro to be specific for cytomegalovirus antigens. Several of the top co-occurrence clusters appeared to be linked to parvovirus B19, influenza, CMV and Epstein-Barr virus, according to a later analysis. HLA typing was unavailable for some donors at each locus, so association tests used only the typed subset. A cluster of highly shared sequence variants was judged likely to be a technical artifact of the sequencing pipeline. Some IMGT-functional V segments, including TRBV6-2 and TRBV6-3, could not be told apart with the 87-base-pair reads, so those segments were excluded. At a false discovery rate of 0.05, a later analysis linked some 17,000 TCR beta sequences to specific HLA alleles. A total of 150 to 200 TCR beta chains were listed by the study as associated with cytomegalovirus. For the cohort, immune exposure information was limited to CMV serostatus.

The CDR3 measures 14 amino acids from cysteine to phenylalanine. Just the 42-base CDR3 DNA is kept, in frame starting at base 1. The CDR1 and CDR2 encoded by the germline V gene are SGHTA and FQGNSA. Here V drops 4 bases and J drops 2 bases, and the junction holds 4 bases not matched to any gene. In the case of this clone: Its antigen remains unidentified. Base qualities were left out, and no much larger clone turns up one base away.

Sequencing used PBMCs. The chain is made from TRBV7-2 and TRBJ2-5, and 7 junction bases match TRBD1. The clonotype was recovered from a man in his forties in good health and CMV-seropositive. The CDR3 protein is CASSSTGAQETQYF. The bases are TGTGCCAGCAGCTCCACAGGGGCACAAGAGACCCAGTACTTC.